This record looks at one T cell receptor beta chain sequence and its context. Its specificity is not known. Trimming took 1 base from V and 7 from J; bases not matched to a gene: 8. CDR3 length equals 15 residues. Germline CDR1 reads MGHRA; CDR2 reads YSYEKL. The data are from a study of T-cell memory formation after mild COVID-19. Study-level findings and limits: Specificity for SARS-CoV-2 was not confirmed among the second-wave clones peaking on day 37. CD4+ clones that contracted lay mainly in CM and EM; CD8+ ones lay in EMRA. Clones that shrank (day 15 to 85) were balanced CD4/CD8, whereas later expanders leaned CD4+.

TCRdb redid the calling of the 5' RACE reads with MiXCR, one entry per CDR3 protein. The table records some 350,000 distinct CDR3 sequences, about 15% of them present only once. The V call is TRBV4-1, the J call TRBJ2-7; 9 nucleotides line up with TRBD1. The sequenced material came from PBMCs or a T cell subset sorted from them (not recorded which). This sequence was found in a man younger than 35 who had mild COVID-19 (a few samples of this study predate the infection). Cell type and time point are not known. The CDR3 reads CASSQAGQGRLEQYF. The DNA of the CDR3 is TGCGCCAGCAGCCAAGCGGGACAGGGACGTCTGGAGCAGTACTTC.